This T cell receptor (beta chain) was identified in a study of shared clonotypes between healthy human individuals. Germline V gene data show CDR1 as MNHEY and CDR2 as SVGAGI. The CDR3 is 15 amino acids. Trimming at V came to 5 bases and at J to 3 bases, leaving 9 bases not matched to a gene. Assay used: immunoSEQ multiplex PCR; TCRdb lists only in-frame clones, some missing. The sample has 1.4 million or so clones, 98% to 99% seen once; the top ten hold around 0.38%. This chain uses TRBV6-5 with TRBJ2-7; 8 bases line up with TRBD2. The TCR originated in a man younger than 45 in good health. Source material: naive CD4+ T cells sorted from blood. The sample's subset: CD45RA+ positively selected. CDR3 amino acids: CASSPWGAGGYEQYF. CDR3 coding DNA: TGTGCCAGCAGTCCCTGGGGGGCGGGAGGCTACGAGCAGTACTTC.